These T cell receptor beta chains were read from a single sample in a study of blood T cells in healthy people across ages. TCRdb re-analysed the 5' RACE reads in MiXCR, keeping a single row per CDR3 protein. The sample holds about 1.1 million distinct CDR3 sequences, 35% to 45% seen once. Sequencing was performed on blood. The receptor set was obtained from a young man in good health. The conserved cysteine and the conserved F or W are not part of the CDR3 here.

V	J	CDR3
TRBV4-1	TRBJ1-2	ASSHAPRTGPNYGYT
TRBV12-3/TRBV12-4	TRBJ2-2	ASSPTIIGIGPGELF
TRBV25-1	TRBJ2-1	ASSDPGGGSYNEQF
TRBV3-1	TRBJ1-2	ASSPVEGVVDGYT
TRBV28	TRBJ2-1	ASSFWDLKYNEQF
TRBV20-1	TRBJ2-1	SAMSSGGWKF
TRBV6-5	TRBJ2-7	ASSRTSGSSYNEQY
TRBV12-3/TRBV12-4	NA	ASSPWTSGTYEQY
TRBV9	TRBJ1-3	ASSPSAGRFSGNTIY
TRBV12-3/TRBV12-4	TRBJ2-5	ASSPDRGQTQY
TRBV29-1	TRBJ1-1	SVEGTGTNTEAF
TRBV4-2	TRBJ1-2	ASSQDLGQGGYGYT
TRBV13	TRBJ1-3	ASSLDPPPGNTIY
TRBV9	TRBJ1-1	ASSAEQGAGTEAF
TRBV7-2	TRBJ1-2	ASSPHPTGNYGYT
TRBV5-5	TRBJ1-1	ASSLEHRANTEAF
TRBV10-3	TRBJ2-3	AISESLGRGDTQY